The clone carrying this TCR beta chain was detected only a few times. The CDR3 length is 14 residues. V lost 6 bases to trimming and J lost 2 bases, with 17 bases between them. Germline V gene data show CDR1 as SQVTM and CDR2 as ANQGSEA. This specimen comes from a study of beta chain features in type 1 diabetes. In all sorted populations, purity surpassed 98%. The entirety of the isolated RNA underwent reverse transcription, so expressed TCRB transcripts were sequenced. Libraries were prepared by immunoSEQ multiplex PCR; TCRdb keeps only in-frame clonotypes and omits some of them. This table has hundreds of thousands of clones, approximately 30% appearing once.

This receptor was obtained from a man aged 18 to 30 in good health. The rearrangement uses TRBV29-1 and TRBJ2-7; no definite D call. Material for sequencing was naive CD4+ T cells from blood. This chain's CDR3 is CSVGSRAAAYEQYF. For the CDR3, the DNA is TGCAGCGTGGGCTCCCGGGCGGCGGCCTACGAGCAGTACTTC.